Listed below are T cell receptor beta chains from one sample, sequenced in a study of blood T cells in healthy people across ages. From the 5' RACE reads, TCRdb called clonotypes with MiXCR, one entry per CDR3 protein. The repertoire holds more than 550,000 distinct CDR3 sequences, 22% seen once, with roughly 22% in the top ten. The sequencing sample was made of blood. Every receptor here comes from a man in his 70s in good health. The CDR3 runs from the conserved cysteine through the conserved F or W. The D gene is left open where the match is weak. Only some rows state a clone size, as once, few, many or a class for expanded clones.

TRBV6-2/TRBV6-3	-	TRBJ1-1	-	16	TGTGCCAGCACCCAGGGTGGCGCGAGGAGAGACACTGAAGCTTTCTTT	CASTQGGARRDTEAFF
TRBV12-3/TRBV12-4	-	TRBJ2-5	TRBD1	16	TGTGCCAGCAGTTTATACCGCGGACAGGGCCAAGAGACCCAGTACTTC	CASSLYRGQGQETQYF
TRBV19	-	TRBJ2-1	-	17	TGTGCCAGTAGTTCCCGGGACGGAGGGGACCCCTACAATGAGCAGTTCTTC	CASSSRDGGDPYNEQFF
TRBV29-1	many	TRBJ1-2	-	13	TGCAGCCCCAATAGTCGCCCTAACTATGGCTACACCTTC	CSPNSRPNYGYTF
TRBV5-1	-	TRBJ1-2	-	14	TGCGCCAGCAGCCCTGCACAGGGCCGCCTGGGCTACACCTTC	CASSPAQGRLGYTF
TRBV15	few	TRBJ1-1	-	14	TGTGCCACCAGCTCCGACATCTGGAACACTGAAGCTTTCTTT	CATSSDIWNTEAFF
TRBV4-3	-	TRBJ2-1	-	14	TGCGCCAGCAGCCAAGTGGCACAGGGAGGTGAGCAGTTCTTC	CASSQVAQGGEQFF
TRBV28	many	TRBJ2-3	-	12	TGTGCCAGCAGGTCTAGCACAGATACGCAGTATTTT	CASRSSTDTQYF
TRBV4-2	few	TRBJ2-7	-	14	TGTGCCAGCAGCCAAGGTGGTCAATCCTACGAGCAGTACTTC	CASSQGGQSYEQYF
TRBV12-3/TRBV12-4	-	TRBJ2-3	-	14	TGTGCCAGCAGATTCCGGATTAGCGCAGATACGGAGTATTTT	CASRFRISADTEYF
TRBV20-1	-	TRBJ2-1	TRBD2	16	TGCAGTGCCGTGGGACGTAGCGGGGGGGCCTACAATGAGCAGTTCTTC	CSAVGRSGGAYNEQFF
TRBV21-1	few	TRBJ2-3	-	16	TGTGCCAGCCGCACGGCGGCGCGGGTCGGGACAGATACGCAGTATTTT	CASRTAARVGTDTQYF
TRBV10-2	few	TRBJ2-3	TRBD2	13	TGCGCCAGCAGTGGACTAGCCACAGATGCGCAGTATTTT	CASSGLATDAQYF
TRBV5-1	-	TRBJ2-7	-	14	TGCGCCAGCAGCTCTGGGACAACTACCTACGAGCAGTACTTC	CASSSGTTTYEQYF
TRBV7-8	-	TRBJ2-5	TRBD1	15	TGTGCCAGCAGCCAACGACAGGGGCCATCGGAGACCCAGTACTTC	CASSQRQGPSETQYF
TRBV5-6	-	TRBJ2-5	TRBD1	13	TGTGCCAGCAGCCGCACAGGGGTCGAGACCCAGTACTTC	CASSRTGVETQYF
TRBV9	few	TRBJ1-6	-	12	TGTGCCAGCAGCGTAGGGAATCCACCCCTCCACTTT	CASSVGNPPLHF
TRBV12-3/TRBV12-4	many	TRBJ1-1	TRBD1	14	TGTGCCAGCAGACTGACAGGGGGCAACACTGAAGCTTTCTTT	CASRLTGGNTEAFF
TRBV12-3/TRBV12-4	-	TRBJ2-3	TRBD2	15	TGTGCCAGCAAGAGTACTAGCGGGAGAATAGATACGCAGTATTTT	CASKSTSGRIDTQYF
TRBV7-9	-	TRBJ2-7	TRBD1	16	TGTGCCAGCAGCTTCACCGACCTCAGACAGGGCTACGAGCAGTACTTC	CASSFTDLRQGYEQYF
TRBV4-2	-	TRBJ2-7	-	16	TGTGCCAGCAGCCAAGATCTGGGGGTTTCAGGCTACGAGCAGTACTTC	CASSQDLGVSGYEQYF
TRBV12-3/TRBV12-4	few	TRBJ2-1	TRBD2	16	TGTGCCAGCAGCCCTTGGGAGCGGGAGTCGCGCAATGAGCAGTTCTTC	CASSPWERESRNEQFF
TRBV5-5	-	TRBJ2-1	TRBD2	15	TGTGCCAGCAGCGTAAGCGGGGATGGGATTGGTGAGCAGTTCTTC	CASSVSGDGIGEQFF
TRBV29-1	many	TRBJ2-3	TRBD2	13	TGCAGCGTTGGGACTAGCGGGAGTGATACGCAGTATTTT	CSVGTSGSDTQYF
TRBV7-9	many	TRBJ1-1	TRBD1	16	TGTGCCAGCAGCCGCGAGTCCGGGACAGTGAACACTGAAGCTTTCTTT	CASSRESGTVNTEAFF
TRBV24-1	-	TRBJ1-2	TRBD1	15	TGTGCCACCAGTGATGGTGGGACAGGGGCTGGCGGCTACACCTTC	CATSDGGTGAGGYTF
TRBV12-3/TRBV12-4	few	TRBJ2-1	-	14	TGTGCCAGCACCAGGACAGACAAGTACAATGAGCAGTTCTTC	CASTRTDKYNEQFF
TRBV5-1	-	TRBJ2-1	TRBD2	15	TGCGCCAGCAGCTTGGAACTAGCGATGTACAATGAGCAGTTCTTC	CASSLELAMYNEQFF
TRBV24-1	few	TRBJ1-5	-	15	TGTGCCACCGGTTACGGCGGGGCTGGCAATCAGCCCCAGCATTTT	CATGYGGAGNQPQHF
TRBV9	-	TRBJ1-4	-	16	TGTGCCAGCAGCGTAGCCAGGGATGCAACTAATGAAAAACTGTTTTTT	CASSVARDATNEKLFF
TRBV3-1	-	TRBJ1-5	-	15	TGTGCCAGCAGTCGCGACAGGAACGGGAATCAGCCCCAGCATTTT	CASSRDRNGNQPQHF
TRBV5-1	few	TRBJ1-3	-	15	TGCGCCAGCAGCCCCGGACAACTTTCTGGAAACACCATATATTTT	CASSPGQLSGNTIYF
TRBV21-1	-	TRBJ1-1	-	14	TGTGCCAGCAGCACCGACAGGCGCAACACTGAAGCTTTCTTT	CASSTDRRNTEAFF
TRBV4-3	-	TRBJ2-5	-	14	TGCGCCAGCAGCCAGGGCGGGGATGGAGAGACCCAGTACTTC	CASSQGGDGETQYF
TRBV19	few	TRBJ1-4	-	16	TGTGCCAGTAGTACGCCCAGACAGACAACTAATGAAAAACTGTTTTTT	CASSTPRQTTNEKLFF
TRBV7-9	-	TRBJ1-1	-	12	TGTGCCAGCAGACCCCGGGACTCTGAAGCTTTCTTT	CASRPRDSEAFF
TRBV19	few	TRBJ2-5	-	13	TGTGCCAGTAGTATGGGGAGGTTGGAGACCCAGTACTTC	CASSMGRLETQYF
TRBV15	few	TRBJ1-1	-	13	TGTGCCACCAGCAGGCAGGTGAACACTGAAGCTTTCTTT	CATSRQVNTEAFF
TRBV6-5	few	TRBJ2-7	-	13	TGTGCCAGCAGGGAAGCGAGCTCCTACGAGCAGTACTTC	CASREASSYEQYF
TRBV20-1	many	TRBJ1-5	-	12	TGCAGTGCTAGTGAGGGGGGTCAGCCCCAGCATTTT	CSASEGGQPQHF